This T cell receptor (beta chain) emerged from a study of technical replicates of blood from a handful of donors. The method was immunoSEQ multiplex PCR; TCRdb's version includes in-frame clones alone and lacks a portion of them. The table records over 50,000 clones, roughly 97% of them present only once. V was clipped by 7 bases and J by 7 bases, with 11 bases between them. The CDR3 extends over 11 amino acids. CDR1 is GTSNPN and CDR2 is SVGIG in the germline V gene (reference sequence). The sample comprised T cells isolated from PBMCs. The clonotype originates from a human donor in good health. The chain combines TRBV30 with TRBJ1-5, with a tentative D call TRBD1 (5 bases). CDR3 coding DNA: TGTGCCTCTGGTGGGGCGCAGCCCCAGCATTTT. Its protein product is CASGGAQPQHF.